Following are 19 T cell receptor beta chains from one sample sequenced in a study of blood T cell repertoires in COVID-19. TCRdb's table, derived via immunoSEQ multiplex PCR, lists solely in-frame clones and lacks some. The repertoire includes 150,000 to 160,000 clones, more than 85% of them detected once, and approximately 2.3% sits in the top ten. Specimen: peripheral blood. The source is a woman in her sixties or seventies with acute or convalescent COVID-19.

The rearrangement joins TRBV12-3 or TRBV12-4 to TRBJ1-3; the D is unclear. The CDR3 spans 12 residues. V was pared by 5 bases and J by 3 bases, with 5 bases between. The chain's CDR3 is CASSPYGNTIYF. The CDR3 region has the DNA TGTGCCAGCAGTCCCTATGGAAACACCATATATTTT.

The chain employs TRBV28 and TRBJ1-2; 8 positions match TRBD1. The CDR3 totals 13 residues. The ends lost 6 bases at V and 6 bases at J; junction bases unmatched: 6. CDR1 and CDR2 from the germline V gene are MDHEN and SYDVKM. The CDR3 region has the DNA TGTGCCAGCAGACGTCAGACAGGGGATGGCTACACCTTC. Its translation: CASRRQTGDGYTF.

The J gene is TRBJ1-6, the V gene TRBV6-1; D possibly corresponds to TRBD1 (6 bases). Trimming removed 2 bases at V and 5 bases at J, with 16 bases between. Germline-derived CDR1 and CDR2 are MNHNS and SASEGT. CDR3 size: 17 residues. This CDR3 is CASSENWGGADNSPLHF. CDR3 nucleotides: TGTGCCAGCAGTGAAAATTGGGGGGGCGCGGATAATTCACCCCTCCACTTT.

This clone was counted only a few times. This same CDR3 is encoded by further DNA sequences in the sample. Here the CDR3 reads CASSQGRGETQYF. CDR3 DNA: TGTGCCAGCAGCCAAGGGAGGGGTGAGACCCAGTACTTC. This chain links TRBV4-2 with TRBJ2-5, with D perhaps matching TRBD2 (6 bases). Trimming took 1 base from V and 5 from J, leaving 8 bases between them. This CDR3 spans 13 amino acids. Germline assignment: CDR1 LGHNA and CDR2 YNFKEQ.

This rearrangement joins TRBV4-1 to TRBJ1-1; D is undetermined. Germline lookup yields CDR1 MGHRA and CDR2 YSYEKL. The CDR3 is 14 amino acids. V dropped 3 bases and J dropped 3 bases, with 11 bases sitting between them. CDR3 in amino acids: CASSHPVRDTEAFF. DNA for the CDR3: TGCGCCAGCAGCCACCCCGTTCGGGACACTGAAGCTTTCTTT.

The rearrangement links TRBV7-9 to TRBJ1-3; 8 bases are a match to TRBD1. The CDR3 covers 13 residues. Looked up from germline, CDR1 is SEHNR and CDR2 is FQNEAQ (reference sequence). J was trimmed by 4 bases and V by 5 bases; bases with no gene match: 1. CDR3 sequence (DNA): TGTGCCAGCAGCCCAGGGGGCGGAAACACCATATATTTT. It encodes CASSPGGGNTIYF.

This clone has only one observation. J is TRBJ2-2 and V is TRBV4-3, with 7 bases aligning to TRBD1. Germline V gene data show CDR1 as LGHNA and CDR2 as YSLEER. The CDR3 extends over 16 amino acids. V was pared by 3 bases and J by 6 bases, with 10 bases of the junction left unmatched. The CDR3 region is CASSQRGQIGSGELFF. Here the CDR3 DNA reads TGCGCCAGCAGCCAGAGGGGACAGATCGGGTCCGGGGAGCTGTTTTTT.

The chain carries TRBV19 and TRBJ2-2; TRBD2 aligns across 11 bases. V trimming: 7 bases; J trimming: 3 bases; junction bases outside the gene matches: 19. Germline V lookup: CDR1 LNHDA, CDR2 SQIVND (reference sequence). This CDR3 comprises 20 residues. CDR3 in amino acids: CASTLRGPLAGGRYTGELFF. The CDR3 bases are TGTGCCAGTACCCTCCGGGGACCCCTAGCGGGGGGCCGTTACACCGGGGAGCTGTTTTTT.

V is TRBV7-9 and J is TRBJ1-4; D call uncertain. V shed 1 base and J shed 4 bases, with 7 bases lying between them. This CDR3 spans 14 amino acids. Germline CDR1 reads SEHNR; CDR2 reads FQNEAQ (reference sequence). CDR3 sequence reads: CASSLVAFNEKLFF. The CDR3 DNA reads TGTGCCAGCAGCTTAGTTGCGTTTAATGAAAAACTGTTTTTT.

The rearrangement uses TRBV24-1 and TRBJ1-5, with TRBD1 identical over 7 bases. The CDR3 runs 16 residues. Germline V gene data show CDR1 as KGHDR and CDR2 as SFDVKD. V gave up 4 bases and J gave up 5 bases; unmatched junction bases: 10. The CDR3 region is CATSEGRKGAYQPQHF. CDR3 sequence (DNA): TGTGCCACCAGTGAAGGCAGGAAGGGGGCCTATCAGCCCCAGCATTTT.

V is TRBV6-1 and J is TRBJ2-5; TRBD2 matches at 9 bases. The CDR3 runs to 15 residues. The germline V gene has CDR1 MNHNS and CDR2 SASEGT. V was clipped by 3 bases and J by 2 bases; unmatched bases: 4. CDR3 DNA sequence: TGTGCCAGCAGTGATAGCGGGGGAATTCAAGAGACCCAGTACTTC. As protein: CASSDSGGIQETQYF.

This chain uses TRBV27 with TRBJ2-6; D is possibly TRBD1 (6 bases). Trimming stripped 3 bases from V and 14 bases from J, with 14 bases between. Germline lookup yields CDR1 MNHEY and CDR2 SMNVEV (reference sequence). The CDR3 runs 13 residues. CDR3 sequence (DNA): TGTGCCAGCAGTTTTGGGGGACAAGGACTCCTGACTTTC. Its translation: CASSFGGQGLLTF.

The chain joins TRBV10-3 to TRBJ2-7, with 9 bases fitting TRBD1. From germline, CDR1 is ENHRY and CDR2 SYGVKD. The CDR3 length is 15 residues. V gave up 0 bases and J gave up 7 bases; unmatched junction bases: 7. The CDR3 reads CAISESGTGWGEQYF. The CDR3 DNA reads as TGTGCCATCAGTGAGTCGGGGACAGGGTGGGGAGAGCAGTACTTC.

V is TRBV4-2 and J is TRBJ1-4; maybe TRBD1 (5 bases). CDR1 is LGHNA, CDR2 YNFKEQ, per germline. The V gene lost 2 bases and the J gene lost 5 bases, with 15 bases spanning the gap. This CDR3 is 16 amino acids long. In DNA form, the CDR3 reads TGTGCCAGCAGCCAACTACCGGGACTTGAAAATGAAAAACTGTTTTTT. It codes for CASSQLPGLENEKLFF.

V usage is TRBV3-1 (or the pseudogene TRBV3-2) and J usage is TRBJ1-1; unclear D gene. The CDR3 consists of 12 residues. The germline CDR1 and CDR2 sequences are LGHDT and YNNKEL (reference sequence). Between the trimmed V and J ends, which lost 2 bases and 5 bases, there was a span of 6 bases. The CDR3 here is CASSQRGTEAFF. The CDR3 nucleotides read TGTGCCAGCAGCCAACGAGGGACTGAAGCTTTCTTT.

This chain uses TRBV5-1 with TRBJ2-3; D perhaps matches TRBD2 (5 bases). The ends were cut back, 4 bases at V and 2 bases at J, with 14 bases in the middle. In germline, CDR1 is SGHRS, CDR2 YFSETQ. The CDR3 contains 15 residues. The CDR3 DNA sequence: TGCGCCAGCAGCCCACCCGGGGTAGACACAGATACGCAGTATTTT. It codes for CASSPPGVDTDTQYF.

V gene TRBV5-1 combines with J gene TRBJ2-2; TRBD1 matches at 10 bases. The CDR3 is 18 residues long. In germline, CDR1 is SGHRS, CDR2 YFSETQ. The J segment lost 3 bases and the V segment lost 4 bases, leaving 12 bases of the junction unmatched. CDR3 sequence: CASSAQPGTGADTGELFF. CDR3 coding DNA: TGCGCCAGCAGCGCCCAACCCGGGACAGGGGCAGACACCGGGGAGCTGTTTTTT.

The rearrangement joins TRBV5-1 to TRBJ2-2, with a weak D call TRBD1 (6 bases). Germline CDR1 SGHRS, CDR2 YFSETQ. The CDR3 sequence is 16 residues long. V shed 0 bases and J shed 4 bases, with 13 bases lying between them. The CDR3, as DNA: TGCGCCAGCAGCTTGGGTGCAGGGGCCCTCACCGGGGAGCTGTTTTTT. Residues: CASSLGAGALTGELFF.

This clone was counted a single time. The chain uses TRBV5-3 and TRBJ2-7; D perhaps matches TRBD1 (5 bases). TRBV5-3 belongs to the ORF category, with a function that is uncertain. The CDR3 covers 16 residues. V shed 1 base and J shed 1 base, with 15 bases lying between them. The CDR3 nucleotides are TGTGCCAGAAGCTTGTCAGGGCCCCGGTTTTCCTACGAGCAGTACGTC. The encoded protein is CARSLSGPRFSYEQYV.